This T cell receptor beta chain emerged from a study of blood T cell repertoires in COVID-19 (dated by TCRdb to about 2020). General notes on the study: Collaborator samples came from the United States, Italy and Spain and covered acute and convalescent phases of COVID-19. The sample metadata nearly always contained a de-identified subject ID, COVID-19 status, age in years and sex. The samples were drawn from the first 160 participants of the ongoing ImmuneRACE study and from 950 to 1,500 subjects provided by 6 global collaborators. The dataset comprised deeply sampled blood TCRbeta repertoires from subjects exposed to, actively infected with, or recovered from COVID-19. Where available, HLA class I and class II types were taken from metadata supplied by the sample provider and were not determined by assay-based typing. The material from the prospective study consisted of cDNA or gDNA derived from T cells, B-cell-depleted T cells, or PBMCs. The repertoires were released in a freely available public database meant as a resource for research on the immune response to SARS-CoV-2.

TCRbeta CDR3 regions were amplified from genomic DNA by means of the immunoSEQ Assay, a bias-controlled multiplex PCR. In the original analysis: Nucleated cell counts per sample were estimated from amplification of reference gene primers within the assay. To quantify the absolute abundance of each unique TCRbeta CDR3 rearrangement, sequence reads were collapsed and filtered. For each sample, productive Simpson clonality was calculated as the square root of Simpson's diversity index across productive rearrangements. TCRdb took over this immuneACCESS table, retaining in-frame rearrangements with V and J assigned. Such tables are incomplete; in checked studies, under half of the missing clones stem from an unresolved V gene, and the remainder is unexplained. From that table come the V and J calls and clone size; the DNA was used to work out D and trimming. The sample yields fewer than 300,000 clones; roughly nine tenths were counted once. Of the sample, over 2% falls within the top ten clones.

In Seattle, one collaborating source enrolled patients while the infection was active and tracked those patients longitudinally over the course of disease. Whole blood was collected in K2EDTA tubes by collaborating institutions according to the institutions' own protocols. For TCRbeta analysis, collaborators shipped samples in one of three forms: frozen whole blood, isolated PBMCs, or DNA extracted from either of those sample types. The germline V gene yields SNHLY for CDR1 and FYNNEI for CDR2. Measured from the cysteine to the phenylalanine, the CDR3 is 15 residues long. The DNA shown is the 45-base CDR3, in frame from base 1. Cut back by 3 bases and 7 bases, the V and J ends lie 18 bases apart. Beyond this particular receptor, the publication reports: The amount of clinical and demographic metadata varied by source and participant and was provided uncurated.

With respect to this clone: What antigen it recognizes has not been identified. No base quality information exists; no much larger clone differs at one position.

The rearrangement joined TRBV2 to TRBJ1-1; tentative D gene TRBD1, with 6 bases matching. The material sequenced was peripheral blood. This TCR was sampled from a woman aged 30 to 39 with COVID-19, enrolled during active disease. The CDR3 corresponds to CASSDNRRQGLEAFF. The sequence in DNA is TGTGCCAGCAGTGATAACCGACGCCAGGGGCTTGAAGCTTTCTTT. Extended through the reference TRBV2 and TRBJ1-1 proteins, this CDR3 yields the full variable domain: EPEVTQTPSHQVTQMGQEVILRCVPISNHLYFYWYRQILGQKVEFLVSFYNNEISEKSEIFDDQFSVERPDGSNFTLKIRSTKLEDSAMYFCASSDNRRQGLEAFFGQGTRLTVV.